What follows describes a single TCR beta chain. The junction departs from germline at one end; a sequencing error may be responsible. This sample's TCRbeta library carried unique molecular identifier barcodes. MiXCR, run by TCRdb on the PCR reads, gives a single entry per CDR3 protein. The table includes 500,000 or so distinct CDR3 sequences, around a third detected once. This sample is part of a study of T-cell reconstitution after alpha-beta-depleted transplantation in children. The germline V gene has CDR1 LNHNV and CDR2 YYDKDF (reference sequence). This CDR3 has 17 residues. The sequence came from a human donor who donated a stem cell graft to a child with aplastic anemia. The source material was PBMCs from the stem cell graft donor, sampled from the stem cell graft. The chain carries TRBV15 and TRBJ2-5; TRBD2 matches 9 bases. CDR3 sequence (DNA): TGTGCCACCAGCAGGAATATAAGACTAGCGGATAAAGAGGCCCAGTACTTC. Its protein is CATSRNIRLADKEAQYF. The whole variable domain, filled in from reference TRBV15 and TRBJ2-5, reads DAMVIQNPRYQVTQFGKPVTLSCSQTLNHNVMYWYQQKSSQAPKLLFHYYDKDFNNEADTPDNFQSRRPNTSFCFLDIRSPGLGDTAMYLCATSRNIRLADKEAQYFGPGTRLLVL.